The subject of this entry is one T cell receptor (beta chain). The antigen is unknown. TCRdb keeps only in-frame clones here, not all; method: immunoSEQ multiplex PCR. The sample lists under 50,000 clones, 95% occurring once. This sample was included in a study of T cells in tuberculosis. The study's findings and limits: Classification accuracy was roughly 87% (AUROC roughly 0.9) with the GMM-specific repertoire.

CDR3 size: 16 residues. V lost 1 base, J lost 4 bases, and 9 bases stayed unmatched. Germline CDR1 is MGHDK and CDR2 is SYGVNS. The TCR was taken from a donor under 30 with latent tuberculosis or without tuberculosis infection. The gene calls are TRBV25-1 and TRBJ1-1, with 7 bases aligning to TRBD1. The sample was PBMCs. The CDR3 here is CASSESLAPGGTEAFF. DNA of the CDR3: TGTGCCAGCAGTGAATCCCTCGCCCCAGGGGGCACTGAAGCTTTCTTT.